Below are 13 T cell receptor beta chains sequenced from a single sample in a study of shared clonotypes between healthy human individuals. Naive CD8 populations comprised CD45RO-negative cells positively selected for CCR7, excluding terminally differentiated effector memory CD45RA+ cells. The table came from immunoSEQ multiplex PCR; TCRdb's copy has only in-frame clones and leaves some out. The sample includes about 2.1 million clones, 80% to 95% of them seen just once. The source material was naive CD8+ T cells from PBMCs. The source is a man between 18 and 29 years old in good health. Some clones in this sample may be carry-over from other donors' samples.

In its sample, this clone was seen a few times. This CDR3 is also generated by other DNA sequences in the sample. V gene TRBV7-9 combines with J gene TRBJ2-1; D is unresolved. The CDR3 has 12 amino acids. Germline assignment: CDR1 SEHNR and CDR2 FQNEAQ (reference sequence). The V and J ends lost 0 bases and 6 bases respectively, with 3 bases between them. The CDR3 region is CASSLASNEQFF. The CDR3 nucleotides read TGTGCCAGCAGCTTAGCGAGCAATGAGCAGTTCTTC. The full variable domain, with the rest looked up from reference TRBV7-9 and TRBJ2-1, is DTGVSQNPRHKITKRGQNVTFRCDPISEHNRLYWYRQTLGQGPEFLTYFQNEAQLEKSRLLSDRFSAERPKGSFSTLEIQRTEQGDSAMYLCASSLASNEQFFGPGTRLTVL.

This chain uses TRBV2 with TRBJ1-2, with 10 positions matching TRBD1. Germline loops: CDR1 SNHLY, CDR2 FYNNEI. V was clipped by 5 bases and J by 9 bases; unmatched bases: 15. CDR3 length: 16 residues. The CDR3 DNA follows: TGTGCCAGCAGTCGCCCCCGGGACAGGGGACCCGAAAGCTACACCTTC. Its translation: CASSRPRDRGPESYTF.

This chain links TRBV4-1 with TRBJ1-5; tentatively, D is TRBD1 (6 bases). Germline CDR1 MGHRA, CDR2 YSYEKL. The ends were cut back, 0 bases at V and 4 bases at J, with 16 bases in the middle. This CDR3 is 17 amino acids long. The CDR3 nucleotides are TGCGCCAGCAGCCAAGAAAGAGGGCGACAGGTAAATCAGCCCCAGCATTTT. Translation gives CASSQERGRQVNQPQHF.

The chain joins TRBV28 to TRBJ1-2; 7 bases agree with TRBD1. Germline trimming cut 6 bases from V and 8 bases from J; bases unmatched to any gene: 9. The CDR3 sequence is 13 residues long. From germline, CDR1 is MDHEN and CDR2 SYDVKM. CDR3 sequence: CASRGTGEEGYTF. The CDR3 nucleotides are TGTGCCAGCAGGGGAACAGGGGAGGAAGGCTACACCTTC.

The chain employs TRBV21-1 and TRBJ1-4; no check of the table's D call, TRBD1, against the DNA was made. TRBV21-1 corresponds to a pseudogene. The CDR3 sequence is 19 residues long. CDR3: CASRFKGRMNKGANEKLFF. For the CDR3, the DNA is TGTGCCAGCAGATTCAAGGGACGTATGAACAAGGGGGCTAATGAAAAACTGTTTTTT.

The chain joins TRBV27 to TRBJ2-5, with D perhaps matching TRBD1 (8 bases). There are 16 residues in the CDR3. Germline V lookup: CDR1 MNHEY, CDR2 SMNVEV (reference sequence). The V gene lost 8 bases and the J gene lost 7 bases, with 26 bases spanning the gap. CDR3 DNA sequence: TGTGCCAGCGCCCCGGGACAGGCAAATCGGGGGGTGACCCAGTACTTC. Its protein product is CASAPGQANRGVTQYF.

The chain is built from TRBV23-1 and TRBJ1-5, with D possibly TRBD1 on 6 matching bases. TRBV23-1 has ORF status, its function being uncertain. The V and J ends lost 4 bases and 5 bases respectively, with 15 bases between them. This CDR3 comprises 15 residues. The CDR3 DNA is TGCGCCAGCAGTCGGCGAGGGGGATTCGATCAGCCCCAGCATTTT. It codes for CASSRRGGFDQPQHF.

As concerns this clone: Other DNA variants within this sample encode the same CDR3. The CDR3 coding sequence is TGCGCCAGCAGCTTGGGGACCTACGAGCAGTACTTC. As protein: CASSLGTYEQYF. This chain links TRBV5-1 with TRBJ2-7; D unclear. V lost 0 bases and J lost 2, with 3 bases in between. Germline CDR1 and CDR2: SGHRS and YFSETQ. The CDR3 runs to 12 residues.

This clone turned up a few times. The chain has TRBV7-2 and TRBJ1-1; no reliable D call. In germline, CDR1 is SGHTA, CDR2 FQGNSA. Between the trimmed V and J ends, which lost 5 bases and 0 bases, there was a span of 10 bases. This CDR3 has 14 amino acids. CDR3 nucleotides: TGTGCCAGCAGCCTCACGACATTGAACACTGAAGCTTTCTTT. It specifies CASSLTTLNTEAFF. The entire variable domain, with the rest obtained from reference TRBV7-2 and TRBJ1-1, is as follows: GAGVSQSPSNKVTEKGKDVELRCDPISGHTALYWYRQSLGQGLEFLIYFQGNSAPDKSGLPSDRFSAERTGGSVSTLTIQRTQQEDSAVYLCASSLTTLNTEAFFGQGTRLTVV.

The rearrangement joins TRBV7-9 to TRBJ2-5; D may match TRBD1 or TRBD2 (5 bases each). This CDR3 comprises 17 residues. In germline, CDR1 is SEHNR, CDR2 FQNEAQ (reference sequence). Trimming cost V 5 bases and J 3 bases, with 22 bases left between them. This chain's CDR3 is CASSPSPGTRPKETQYF. The CDR3, as DNA: TGTGCCAGCAGCCCAAGCCCAGGGACCCGCCCCAAAGAGACCCAGTACTTC.

The count of this clone is one. The rearrangement links TRBV5-6 to TRBJ1-2; no definite D call. In germline, CDR1 is SGHDT, CDR2 YYEEEE. This CDR3 has 13 amino acids. V shed 2 bases and J shed 8 bases, with 13 bases lying between them. The CDR3 DNA is TGTGCCAGCAGCTTTGCCCCTCCGGCGGGCTACACCTTC. As protein: CASSFAPPAGYTF.

The genes are TRBV7-2 and TRBJ2-7; tentative D call: TRBD1 (7 bases). This CDR3 is 16 amino acids long. Germline lookup yields CDR1 SGHTA and CDR2 FQGNSA. V dropped 0 bases and J dropped 6 bases, with 18 bases sitting between them. CDR3 loop: CASSLAGGGPFGEQYF. In DNA, the CDR3 is TGTGCCAGCAGCTTAGCAGGAGGGGGCCCCTTTGGCGAGCAGTACTTC.

This chain links TRBV29-1 with TRBJ2-3, with TRBD2 identical over 8 bases. V lost 0 bases, J lost 4 bases, and 6 bases stayed unmatched. Germline CDR1 is SQVTM and CDR2 is ANQGSEA. This CDR3 region has 15 residues. The CDR3 DNA reads as TGCAGCGTTGAAGAGACGGGACTAGGGTCAGATACGCAGTATTTT. It is translated as CSVEETGLGSDTQYF.